This TCR beta chain came from a study of chemoradiotherapy in HPV16-positive cancers. Looking at the study overall: Candidate HPV-specific T-cell clones and common TCR motifs came from functional assays in a couple of HPV16-positive patients.

Germline V gene data show CDR1 as LNHDA and CDR2 as SQIVND (reference sequence). Trimming cost V 7 bases and J 2 bases; bases outside gene matches: 5. This CDR3 has 14 amino acids. Concerning this clone itself: Its antigen remains unknown.

Repertoires were sampled repeatedly during chemoradiotherapy. Findings and caveats of the study: Functional assays defining HPV-specific T cells used only two HPV16-positive patients. Better recurrence-free survival went with HPV-responsive T-cell expansion in HPV16-positive patients.

Only in-frame clones appear in the TCRdb table, and some are missing; sequencing was by immunoSEQ multiplex PCR. Of just over 7,500 clones listed, around 83% were seen once; the top ten hold 2.5% to 3%. The sequence was collected from a human donor with HPV-associated anogenital cancer. The specimen was blood, collected from a patient who underwent chemoradiotherapy. The chain has TRBV19 and TRBJ2-3; TRBD2 matches 8 bases. Written as DNA, the CDR3 is TGTGCCAGTACCGGGGGGGGAGTCACAGATACGCAGTATTTT. Translating gives CASTGGGVTDTQYF. Full variable domain (missing parts from reference TRBV19 and TRBJ2-3): DGGITQSPKYLFRKEGQNVTLSCEQNLNHDAMYWYRQDPGQGLRLIYYSQIVNDFQKGDIAEGYSVSREKKESFPLTVTSAQKNPTAFYLCASTGGGVTDTQYFGPGTRLTVL.